The clone carrying this T cell receptor beta chain came up many times. Its target is not known. The source of the sample is a study of Graves' ophthalmopathy and Graves' hyperthyroidism. Whole-study findings and limits: Thyroid clonotypes that were expanded above 0.001 frequency mostly also appeared in blood.

The V end was cut by 10 bases, the J end by 3 bases, with 12 bases between. Germline-derived CDR1 and CDR2 are LNHDA and SQIVND (reference sequence). This CDR3 is 12 amino acids long. All donors with ophthalmopathy were recorded as having moderate-to-severe activity, CAS ≥3, NOSPECS ≥4 and a duration under 3 months. The PBMCs originated from around 9.7 ml of fresh peripheral blood. RNA transcripts were the source from which TCR beta CDR3 regions were amplified. HTBI primers were used in a first-round RT-PCR, which preceded a second-round multiplex PCR. TCRdb analysed the multiplex PCR reads with MiXCR anew, one entry per CDR3 protein. The sample has 360,000 or so distinct CDR3 sequences, around 19% seen once; the top ten hold roughly 1.5%.

The TCR was taken from a woman aged 18-29 years with Graves' ophthalmopathy. Sequenced: peripheral blood. This chain joins TRBV19 and TRBJ1-2, with D possibly matching TRBD1 (6 bases). The CDR3 sequence: CATSTGYYGYTF. Written as DNA, the CDR3 is TGTGCCACTTCGACAGGCTACTATGGCTACACCTTC.